The 21 T cell receptor beta chains below were found in one sample sequenced in a study of blood T cell repertoires in COVID-19. The repertoire was sequenced with immunoSEQ multiplex PCR; TCRdb's copy has only in-frame clones and lacks some. Here the sample spans some 90,000 clones, roughly 80% being singletons. Sequenced: peripheral blood. Receptors were obtained from a human donor in a cohort sampled during active COVID-19.

Only one count was recorded for this clone. V is TRBV6-6 and J is TRBJ1-1, with 7 nucleotides matching TRBD1. Germline lookup yields CDR1 MNHNY and CDR2 SVGAGI (reference sequence). V lost 2 bases, J lost 1 base, and 4 bases stayed unmatched. This CDR3 is built from 15 residues. DNA for the CDR3: TGTGCCAGCAGTTACCCGGGACAGACGAACACTGAAGCTTTCTTT. Translated, it gives CASSYPGQTNTEAFF.

This clone was counted a few times. This chain joins TRBV5-6 and TRBJ2-7; tentatively, D is TRBD1 (5 bases). This CDR3 spans 14 amino acids. CDR1 SGHDT and CDR2 YYEEEE come from the germline V gene. Trimming shortened V by 5 bases and J by 9 bases, and 21 bases separated the two germline ends. CDR3 in DNA: TGTGCCAGCAGGAAAGGCGCCCTAGGGGTCGGGCAGTACTTC. Protein product: CASRKGALGVGQYF. The full variable domain, with the rest looked up from reference TRBV5-6 and TRBJ2-7, is DAGVTQSPTHLIKTRGQQVTLRCSPKSGHDTVSWYQQALGQGPQFIFQYYEEEERQRGNFPDRFSGHQFPNYSSELNVNALLLGDSALYLCASRKGALGVGQYFGPGTRLTVT.

The V and J genes are TRBV3-1 (or the pseudogene TRBV3-2) and TRBJ2-3; TRBD2 aligns across 7 bases. Germline CDR1 reads LGHDT; CDR2 reads YNNKEL (reference sequence). Trimming took 4 bases from V and 4 from J; bases not matched to a gene: 8. The CDR3 length is 15 residues. CDR3 loop: CASSLRGRAPDTQYF. The CDR3 bases are TGTGCCAGCAGCCTGAGAGGGAGGGCCCCAGATACGCAGTATTTT.

J is TRBJ2-5 and V is TRBV3-1 (or the pseudogene TRBV3-2); tentatively, D is TRBD1 (5 bases). V lost 0 bases to trimming and J lost 1 base, with 6 bases between them. Germline V gene sequence: CDR1 LGHDT, CDR2 YNNKEL (reference sequence). This CDR3 region has 14 residues. The CDR3 region is CASSQDRGQETQYF. CDR3 DNA sequence: TGTGCCAGCAGCCAAGATAGGGGCCAAGAGACCCAGTACTTC.

The genes are TRBV27 and TRBJ1-2, with 11 bases fitting TRBD1. CDR3 length equals 16 residues. Germline CDR1 is MNHEY and CDR2 is SMNVEV (reference sequence). The V and J ends lost 2 bases and 0 bases, in that order; junction bases with no gene match: 2. The CDR3 spells CASSLTGQGANYGYTF. Here the CDR3 DNA reads TGTGCCAGCAGTTTAACGGGACAGGGGGCTAACTATGGCTACACCTTC.

The chain uses TRBV6-4 and TRBJ2-3, with 9 bases that match TRBD2. Germline V lookup: CDR1 MRHNA, CDR2 SNTAGT. The CDR3 loop spans 19 amino acids. V was pared by 5 bases and J by 1 base, with 16 bases of the junction left unmatched. CDR3 region: CASSPASGRTRSRTDTQYF. Written as DNA, the CDR3 is TGTGCCAGCAGTCCAGCCAGCGGGAGGACACGTTCGCGCACAGATACGCAGTATTTT.

This rearrangement joins TRBV28 to TRBJ2-7; 7 positions match TRBD2. Per the germline V gene, CDR1 is MDHEN and CDR2 is SYDVKM. This CDR3 spans 13 amino acids. Trimming removed 8 bases from V and 4 bases from J; junction bases left unmatched: 8. The CDR3 DNA sequence: TGTGCCAGCGTTAGGGGAGGGATATACGAGCAGTACTTC. Translation: CASVRGGIYEQYF.

This clone was seen only once. This rearrangement joins TRBV23-1 to TRBJ2-7, with D perhaps matching TRBD1 (6 bases). TRBV23-1 is recorded as an ORF, its role being uncertain. This CDR3 is built from 20 residues. V was trimmed by 2 bases and J by 0 bases, leaving 26 bases between them. The CDR3 DNA is TGCGCCAGCAGTCAAGCAAAGGGACACTCACCCCACACCCACTCCTACGAGCAGTACTTC. This translates into CASSQAKGHSPHTHSYEQYF.

This chain links TRBV5-8 with TRBJ2-5; TRBD1 matches 7 bases. Germline CDR1 and CDR2: SGHTS and YDEGEE. The CDR3 has 13 residues. The J segment lost 6 bases and the V segment lost 1 base, leaving 3 bases of the junction unmatched. The CDR3 nucleotides are TGTGCCAGCAGCTTGCAGGGGGTAAAGACCCAGTACTTC. This gives the protein CASSLQGVKTQYF.

CDR3 region: CASSLEAGRDGYTF. In nucleotides, the CDR3 is TGCGCCAGCAGCTTGGAAGCAGGGCGAGATGGCTACACCTTC. This chain links TRBV5-1 with TRBJ1-2, with D possibly being TRBD1 (5 bases). Trimming left V 0 bases short and J 6 bases short, with 12 bases between. The germline gives CDR1 SGHRS, CDR2 YFSETQ. The CDR3 has 14 amino acids.

This clone came up once. This chain links TRBV2 with TRBJ2-7; D call uncertain. This CDR3 is 12 amino acids long. In germline, CDR1 is SNHLY, CDR2 FYNNEI. Trimming took off 5 bases at V and 6 bases at J, with 11 bases between the two ends. CDR3 sequence: CASSLIGSEQYF. CDR3 sequence (DNA): TGTGCCAGCAGTTTGATCGGTTCCGAGCAGTACTTC.

The chain combines TRBV5-4 with TRBJ2-7; maybe TRBD1 (5 bases). V was cut by 0 bases and J by 0 bases, with 7 bases left in between. The CDR3 extends over 14 amino acids. Germline V gives CDR1 SGHNT, CDR2 YYREEE (reference sequence). In DNA form, the CDR3 reads TGTGCCAGCAGCTTGGCAGGGATCTCCTACGAGCAGTACTTC. This encodes CASSLAGISYEQYF.

J is TRBJ2-1 and V is TRBV5-8; no definite D call. The CDR3 is 12 residues long. Germline-derived CDR1 and CDR2 are SGHTS and YDEGEE. The germline V and J ends were trimmed by 4 bases and 9 bases, with 11 bases remaining between them. The CDR3 sequence: CASSPSEPEQFF. The CDR3 bases are TGTGCCAGCAGCCCCTCCGAGCCTGAGCAGTTCTTC.

The V call is TRBV6-5, the J call TRBJ2-2; tentatively, D is TRBD2 (5 bases). Germline V gene lookup returns CDR1 MNHEY and CDR2 SVGAGI. The CDR3 contains 14 residues. The CDR3 DNA is TGTGCATCGCGCAGAGCGGAGAACACCGGGGAGCTGTTTTTT. This translates into CASRRAENTGELFF.

CDR3 residues: CAWSPDSNYGYTF. The DNA for the CDR3 is TGTGCCTGGAGCCCTGACAGTAACTATGGCTACACCTTC. The chain joins TRBV30 to TRBJ1-2; TRBD1 might be the D (5 bases). V was clipped by 3 bases and J by 1 base, with 9 bases between them. The CDR3 contains 13 residues. Germline V gene lookup returns CDR1 GTSNPN and CDR2 SVGIG (reference sequence).

This CDR3 is CASSYRQATSYEQYF. CDR3 sequence (DNA): TGTGCCAGCAGTTACCGCCAGGCGACCTCCTACGAGCAGTACTTC. The chain recombines TRBV6-6 with TRBJ2-7; D not resolved. This CDR3 has 15 amino acids. Germline CDR1 and CDR2: MNHNY and SVGAGI (reference sequence). V was shortened by 2 bases and J by 0 bases, with 11 bases between the two germline ends.

The gene calls are TRBV2 and TRBJ1-5, with D unclear. The CDR3 length is 15 residues. Between the trimmed V and J ends, which lost 1 base and 0 bases, there was a span of 7 bases. Germline V gives CDR1 SNHLY, CDR2 FYNNEI. In nucleotides, the CDR3 is TGTGCCAGCAGTGAAGGGAGGTATAGCAATCAGCCCCAGCATTTT. It translates to CASSEGRYSNQPQHF.

This chain uses TRBV7-8 with TRBJ1-2; no definite D call. Germline V gene sequence: CDR1 SGHVS, CDR2 FQNEAQ. The CDR3 has 16 amino acids. Trimming pared 4 bases from V and 0 bases from J, leaving 15 bases between. CDR3 coding DNA: TGTGCCAGCAGCTCACGCGCTCCTCGATCTAACTATGGCTACACCTTC. Amino acids: CASSSRAPRSNYGYTF. Filled out from reference TRBV7-8 and TRBJ1-2, the complete variable domain reads GAGVSQSPRYKVAKRGQDVALRCDPISGHVSLFWYQQALGQGPEFLTYFQNEAQLDKSGLPSDRFFAERPEGSVSTLKIQRTQQEDSAVYLCASSSRAPRSNYGYTFGSGTRLTVV.

The rearrangement uses TRBV28 and TRBJ1-5, with D possibly matching TRBD1 (5 bases). This CDR3 comprises 12 residues. V was clipped by 4 bases and J by 7 bases, with 8 bases between them. CDR1 is MDHEN and CDR2 is SYDVKM in the germline V gene. The CDR3 loop is CASSSGGQPQHF. Written as DNA, the CDR3 is TGTGCCAGCAGTTCGGGGGGGCAGCCCCAGCATTTT. Full variable domain (remainder filled in from reference TRBV28 and TRBJ1-5): DVKVTQSSRYLVKRTGEKVFLECVQDMDHENMFWYRQDPGLGLRLIYFSYDVKMKEKGDIPEGYSVSREKKERFSLILESASTNQTSMYLCASSSGGQPQHFGDGTRLSIL.

The chain carries TRBV5-6 and TRBJ2-2, with D possibly being TRBD2 (5 bases). This CDR3 contains 13 residues. Germline CDR1 reads SGHDT; CDR2 reads YYEEEE. Trimming left V 3 bases short and J 5 bases short, with 8 bases between. DNA of the CDR3: TGTGCCAGCAGCTCTCCGGGAACCGGGGAGCTGTTTTTT. Its protein product is CASSSPGTGELFF.

This sequence joins TRBV2 and TRBJ2-7, with D tentatively TRBD1 (5 bases). This CDR3 spans 15 amino acids. Deletions cut 5 bases from V and 3 bases from J, with 17 bases between. CDR1 SNHLY and CDR2 FYNNEI come from the germline V gene. CDR3 sequence reads: CASSRDSQRGYEQYF. The CDR3 nucleotides read TGTGCCAGCAGTCGAGACAGTCAGAGAGGCTACGAGCAGTACTTC.